The 9 T cell receptor beta chains given below trace back to one sample, sequenced in a study of identical twins (dated by TCRdb to about 2016). Library construction relied on 5' RACE. Instrument used: Illumina HiSeq 2000. TCRdb itself trimmed the public reads at Q25 with fastp, ran MiXCR and retained productive beta chains. Entries that share a CDR3 protein sequence are merged under the most common genes and DNA. The sample includes around 340,000 distinct CDR3 sequences, with around an eighth observed a single time. The top ten hold more than 6% of the sample. The data were also submitted as part of a second study, on yellow fever vaccine responses in identical twins.

The sequenced material came from CD8+ T cells sorted from blood. These receptors were taken from a woman in her late teens or twenties in good health.

CDR3 amino acids: CASSVATGGDEQFF. As DNA, the CDR3 is TGTGCCAGCAGCGTAGCTACGGGGGGCGATGAGCAGTTCTTC. V is TRBV9 and J is TRBJ2-1; D perhaps matches TRBD2 (7 bases). The V end lost 0 bases, the J end lost 8 bases, and 12 bases lay between the germline ends. CDR3 length: 14 residues. The germline CDR1 and CDR2 sequences are SGDLS and YYNGEE.

This rearrangement joins TRBV3-1 to TRBJ2-7; D remains ambiguous. The V end lost 3 bases, the J end lost 5 bases, and 5 bases lay between the germline ends. The CDR3 sequence is 11 residues long. Germline CDR1 is LGHDT and CDR2 is YNNKEL (reference sequence). The CDR3 spells CASSHEDEQYF. The CDR3 DNA is TGTGCCAGCAGCCACGAAGACGAGCAGTACTTC.

This chain joins TRBV2 and TRBJ2-1; 7 bases align to TRBD1. V was pared by 8 bases and J by 5 bases, with 9 bases of the junction left unmatched. The CDR3 spans 14 residues. Germline V gives CDR1 SNHLY, CDR2 FYNNEI. CDR3 nucleotide sequence: TGTGCCAGCGATACTAGTAGGGGGCACAATGAGCAGTTCTTC. It is translated as CASDTSRGHNEQFF.

The rearrangement links TRBV12-5 to TRBJ1-2, with 8 positions matching TRBD1. Germline trimming cut 6 bases from V and 6 bases from J; bases unmatched to any gene: 6. Germline V gene lookup returns CDR1 LGHNT and CDR2 FRNRAP. This CDR3 spans 13 amino acids. DNA for the CDR3: TGTGCTAGTGGAGCGACAGGGGAAGATGGCTACACCTTC. Translating gives CASGATGEDGYTF.

CDR3: CASSPRGDLTDTQYF. In DNA, the CDR3 is TGTGCCAGCAGCCCCCGCGGGGATCTCACAGATACGCAGTATTTT. V gene TRBV9 combines with J gene TRBJ2-3, with TRBD2 as a possible D gene (6 bases). CDR3 length equals 15 residues. V was trimmed by 4 bases and J by 2 bases, leaving 14 bases between them. Germline loops: CDR1 SGDLS, CDR2 YYNGEE. The full variable domain, completed using reference TRBV9 and TRBJ2-3, is DSGVTQTPKHLITATGQRVTLRCSPRSGDLSVYWYQQSLDQGLQFLIQYYNGEERAKGNILERFSAQQFPDLHSELNLSSLELGDSALYFCASSPRGDLTDTQYFGPGTRLTVL.

This clonotype was seen at least ten times. The chain is built from TRBV6-1 and TRBJ1-3; no definite D call. Trimming took off 4 bases at V and 0 bases at J, with 10 bases between the two ends. This CDR3 spans 15 amino acids. Per germline, CDR1 MNHNS and CDR2 SASEGT. The CDR3 here is CASSVADDSGNTIYF. As DNA, the CDR3 is TGTGCCAGCAGTGTAGCAGATGACTCTGGAAACACCATATATTTT.

This clonotype has a count of ten or more. The CDR3 sequence is CASSLANGAKNIQYF. The CDR3 coding sequence is TGCGCCAGCAGCTTGGCCAATGGAGCCAAAAACATTCAGTACTTC. This chain uses TRBV5-1 with TRBJ2-4; D unclear. Trimming left V 0 bases short and J 0 bases short, with 7 bases between. The length of the CDR3 is 15 residues. The germline CDR1 and CDR2 sequences are SGHRS and YFSETQ.

V and J are TRBV12-3 or TRBV12-4 and TRBJ1-2, with 8 nucleotides matching TRBD1. Losses at the gene ends were 6 bases for V and 8 bases for J; bases not matched to a gene: 11. The CDR3 loop spans 14 amino acids. CDR3: CASRGGQVFPGYTF. CDR3 nucleotide sequence: TGTGCCAGCAGGGGGGGACAGGTTTTTCCCGGCTACACCTTC.

The rearrangement uses TRBV24-1 and TRBJ2-7, with a tentative D call TRBD1 (6 bases). V lost 4 bases to trimming and J lost 2 bases, with 14 bases between them. This CDR3 has 15 residues. Germline values: CDR1 KGHDR, CDR2 SFDVKD. In nucleotides, the CDR3 is TGTGCCACCAGTGACCCAGGGGCCGGTACCTACGAGCAGTACTTC. Protein: CATSDPGAGTYEQYF.